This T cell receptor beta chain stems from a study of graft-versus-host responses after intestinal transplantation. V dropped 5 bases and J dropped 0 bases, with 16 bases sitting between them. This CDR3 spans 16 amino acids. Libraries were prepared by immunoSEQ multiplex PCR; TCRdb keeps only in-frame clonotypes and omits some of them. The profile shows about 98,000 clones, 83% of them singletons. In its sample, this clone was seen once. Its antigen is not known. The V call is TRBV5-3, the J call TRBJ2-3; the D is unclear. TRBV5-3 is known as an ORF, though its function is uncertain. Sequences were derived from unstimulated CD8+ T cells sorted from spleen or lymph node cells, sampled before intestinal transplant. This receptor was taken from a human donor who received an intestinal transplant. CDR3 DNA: TGTGCCAGAAGTCCAGATTCACTTAATAGCACAGATACGCAGTATTTT. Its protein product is CARSPDSLNSTDTQYF.